Each of the 11 T cell receptor beta chains below was sequenced from the same sample in a study of blood T cell repertoires in COVID-19. Here immunoSEQ multiplex PCR was the method, and the copy in TCRdb shows in-frame clones only, minus some. The table shows over 150,000 clones, with over 75% occurring only once. Sequencing was carried out using peripheral blood. The receptors here all came from a woman in her 70s with acute or convalescent COVID-19.

This clone was recorded once. The chain employs TRBV3-1 (or the pseudogene TRBV3-2) and TRBJ2-7; a weak D match, TRBD1 (5 bases). Per the germline V gene, CDR1 is LGHDT and CDR2 is YNNKEL (reference sequence). CDR3 length: 15 residues. Trimming took 4 bases from V and 2 from J, leaving 15 bases between them. The CDR3 sequence is CASSRTRQSAYEQYF. The DNA for the CDR3 is TGTGCCAGCAGCCGAACGCGACAGAGCGCCTACGAGCAGTACTTC.

The chain employs TRBV5-1 and TRBJ1-1; TRBD1 matches 7 bases. This CDR3 is built from 14 residues. V lost 3 bases and J lost 0; bases outside the gene matches: 2. Germline CDR1 and CDR2: SGHRS and YFSETQ. In DNA, the CDR3 is TGCGCCAGCAGCTGGGACAGCATGAACACTGAAGCTTTCTTT. It is translated as CASSWDSMNTEAFF.

This sequence joins TRBV10-2 and TRBJ2-2; 13 bases are shared with TRBD2. The CDR3 length is 15 residues. Germline-derived CDR1 and CDR2 are WSHSY and SAAADI. After removal of 9 bases from V and 6 bases from J, the junction contained 7 bases not matched to a gene. This chain's CDR3 is CASRTSGSIAGELFF. DNA of the CDR3: TGCGCCAGTAGGACTAGCGGGAGTATAGCCGGGGAGCTGTTTTTT.

V usage is TRBV3-1 (or the pseudogene TRBV3-2) and J usage is TRBJ1-4; D remains unclear. CDR1 and CDR2 from the germline V gene are LGHDT and YNNKEL (reference sequence). This CDR3 spans 15 amino acids. The germline V and J ends were trimmed by 3 bases and 4 bases, with 12 bases remaining between them. DNA for the CDR3: TGTGCCAGCAGCCATAGGACTGGGAATAATGAAAAACTGTTTTTT. It codes for CASSHRTGNNEKLFF.

The sample holds one count of this clone. This chain uses TRBV5-1 with TRBJ2-1; TRBD1 might be the D (6 bases). The CDR3 runs to 13 residues. The V gene's germline CDR1 is SGHRS and CDR2 YFSETQ. The V and J ends lost 5 bases and 9 bases respectively, with 15 bases between them. As DNA, the CDR3 is TGCGCCAGCAGTCAACCGCAGGGGATTGAGCAGTTCTTC. Amino acid sequence: CASSQPQGIEQFF.

The chain couples TRBV7-6 to TRBJ2-7; TRBD2 matches 7 bases. J gave up 6 bases and V 1 base, and 9 bases lay outside the gene matches. The CDR3 covers 15 residues. The germline V gene encodes CDR1 SGHVS and CDR2 FNYEAQ. CDR3 coding DNA: TGTGCCAGCAGCTTAGTGGCGGGAGTCGATTCCGAGCAGTACTTC. Its translation: CASSLVAGVDSEQYF.

This chain joins TRBV9 and TRBJ2-3; weak D call: TRBD2 (5 bases). Trimming left V 0 bases short and J 6 bases short, with 8 bases between. The germline CDR1 and CDR2 sequences are SGDLS and YYNGEE. The CDR3 runs 13 residues. The CDR3 loop reads CASSVEGVDTQYF. CDR3 in DNA: TGTGCCAGCAGCGTAGAGGGAGTCGATACGCAGTATTTT.

This clone was recorded a few times. The chain has TRBV2 and TRBJ2-2, with a tentative D call TRBD2 (5 bases). The CDR3 has 15 amino acids. The germline V gene encodes CDR1 SNHLY and CDR2 FYNNEI. V lost 5 bases and J 0 bases, leaving 10 bases between the germline ends. CDR3 in DNA: TGTGCCAGCAGTAGAGAGGGCGCGAACACCGGGGAGCTGTTTTTT. Protein product: CASSREGANTGELFF.

The rearrangement joins TRBV6-5 to TRBJ2-7, with D possibly matching TRBD1 (6 bases). The germline V gene has CDR1 MNHEY and CDR2 SVGAGI. The CDR3 consists of 15 residues. The V end lost 5 bases, the J end lost 3 bases, and 17 bases lay between the germline ends. Here the CDR3 reads CASSRGRGVDYEQYF. Here the CDR3 DNA reads TGTGCCAGCAGTAGAGGCAGGGGTGTGGACTACGAGCAGTACTTC.

This clone was seen repeatedly, ten times or more. The chain is built from TRBV20-1 and TRBJ1-1; 8 bases line up with TRBD1. Germline V gene data show CDR1 as DFQATT and CDR2 as SNEGSKA (reference sequence). Trimming cost V 3 bases and J 5 bases; bases outside gene matches: 8. This CDR3 is built from 14 residues. The CDR3 bases are TGCAGTGCTAGTTTGGTCAGGGGGCGAACTGAAGCTTTCTTT. This gives the protein CSASLVRGRTEAFF.

The V gene is TRBV29-1, the J gene TRBJ2-2; 12 bases match TRBD2. Trimming at V came to 4 bases and at J to 1 base, leaving 7 bases not matched to a gene. Germline CDR1 and CDR2: SQVTM and ANQGSEA. The CDR3 runs 17 residues. The CDR3 loop is CSVVLLAGGLNTGELFF. DNA for the CDR3: TGCAGCGTTGTCCTACTAGCGGGAGGCTTGAACACCGGGGAGCTGTTTTTT.